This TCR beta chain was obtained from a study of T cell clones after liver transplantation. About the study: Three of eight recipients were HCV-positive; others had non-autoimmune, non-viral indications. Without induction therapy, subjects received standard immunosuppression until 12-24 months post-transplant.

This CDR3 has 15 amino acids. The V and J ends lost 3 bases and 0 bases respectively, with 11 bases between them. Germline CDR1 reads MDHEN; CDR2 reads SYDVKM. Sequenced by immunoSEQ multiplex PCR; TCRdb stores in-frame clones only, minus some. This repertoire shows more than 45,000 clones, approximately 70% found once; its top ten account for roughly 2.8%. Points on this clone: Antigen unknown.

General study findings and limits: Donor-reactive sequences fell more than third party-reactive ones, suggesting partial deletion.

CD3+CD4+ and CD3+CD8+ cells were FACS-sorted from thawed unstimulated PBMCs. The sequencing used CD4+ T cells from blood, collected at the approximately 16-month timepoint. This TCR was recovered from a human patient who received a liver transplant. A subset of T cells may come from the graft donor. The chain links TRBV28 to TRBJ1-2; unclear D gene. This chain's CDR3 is CASSFGSLANYGYTF. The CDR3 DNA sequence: TGTGCCAGCAGTTTCGGCAGCCTAGCTAACTATGGCTACACCTTC.